The 14 T cell receptor beta chains below were found in one sample sequenced in a study of response to subunit inactivated influenza vaccine. Using its own MiXCR run on the RT-PCR reads, TCRdb lists one record per CDR3 protein. Of hundreds of thousands of distinct CDR3 sequences in the sample, approximately 13% were seen once. The source was PBMCs from blood, collected 14 to 15 days before vaccination. Receptor source: a man in his fifties who received an inactivated influenza vaccine.

This clonotype has only a few counts. This chain joins TRBV11-1 and TRBJ1-3; 7 nucleotides agree with TRBD1. The length of the CDR3 is 18 residues. Trimming removed 3 bases from V and 4 bases from J; junction bases left unmatched: 15. Germline CDR1 is SGHAT and CDR2 is FQDESV (reference sequence). This chain's CDR3 is CASSFTSPTGKPGNTIYF. As DNA, the CDR3 is TGTGCCAGCAGCTTCACAAGCCCGACAGGGAAACCAGGAAACACCATATATTTT.

CDR3 in amino acids: CASSYSGAQETQYF. The DNA of the CDR3 is TGTGCCAGCAGTTACAGCGGGGCCCAAGAGACCCAGTACTTC. The chain combines TRBV6-2 or TRBV6-3 with TRBJ2-5; 7 nucleotides align to TRBD2. Germline V gene data show CDR1 as MNHEY and CDR2 as SVGEGT. This CDR3 is 14 amino acids long. V was clipped by 2 bases and J by 1 base; unmatched bases: 1.

The chain joins TRBV20-1 to TRBJ2-3; tentatively, D is TRBD2 (6 bases). V shed 0 bases and J shed 3 bases, with 16 bases lying between them. This CDR3 contains 16 residues. The germline V gene encodes CDR1 DFQATT and CDR2 SNEGSKA (reference sequence). DNA of the CDR3: TGCAGTGCTAGAGATTGGGCGGGGCCCGGGACAGATACGCAGTATTTT. Protein product: CSARDWAGPGTDTQYF.

The rearrangement links TRBV7-9 to TRBJ2-1, with TRBD1 matching 10 bases. The CDR3 loop spans 17 amino acids. The J segment lost 4 bases and the V segment lost 1 base, leaving 7 bases of the junction unmatched. From germline, CDR1 is SEHNR and CDR2 FQNEAQ (reference sequence). CDR3 nucleotide sequence: TGTGCCAGCAGCTTAGGTACCGGGACAGGGGTTTACAATGAGCAGTTCTTC. Translating gives CASSLGTGTGVYNEQFF.

This chain uses TRBV9 with TRBJ2-2; 11 bases fit TRBD2. With V trimmed by 4 bases and J by 2 bases, 10 bases remained unmatched. The CDR3 spans 18 residues. The germline V gene has CDR1 SGDLS and CDR2 YYNGEE. The CDR3 nucleotides are TGTGCCAGCAGCTCCGGCCCGACTAGCGGGGACAACACCGGGGAGCTGTTTTTT. Translating it yields CASSSGPTSGDNTGELFF.

This clonotype has only a few counts. The chain employs TRBV7-2 and TRBJ2-5; 7 bases are a match to TRBD2. This CDR3 comprises 14 residues. The trim removed 4 bases at V and 4 bases at J, leaving 6 bases unmatched. Germline V gene lookup returns CDR1 SGHTA and CDR2 FQGNSA. CDR3 loop: CASSSGLVSETQYF. CDR3 coding DNA: TGTGCCAGCAGCTCTGGACTAGTCTCAGAGACCCAGTACTTC.

The V gene is TRBV4-3, the J gene TRBJ2-3; D perhaps matches TRBD1 (6 bases). The CDR3 runs 16 residues. V was trimmed by 0 bases and J by 1 base, leaving 11 bases between them. The germline gives CDR1 LGHNA, CDR2 YSLEER. DNA for the CDR3: TGCGCCAGCAGCCAAGATCGGAACAGGGGCACAGATACGCAGTATTTT. This encodes CASSQDRNRGTDTQYF.

This clonotype was found a few times. This chain uses TRBV18 with TRBJ1-1, with a weak D call TRBD1 (5 bases). Germline loops: CDR1 KGHSH, CDR2 LQKENI. This CDR3 comprises 13 residues. The V end was cut by 5 bases, the J end by 3 bases, with 10 bases between. The CDR3 reads CASSKKTDTEAFF. Here the CDR3 DNA reads TGTGCCAGCTCAAAAAAGACAGACACTGAAGCTTTCTTT. Looking up the rest from reference TRBV18 and TRBJ1-1 gives the full variable domain: NAGVMQNPRHLVRRRGQEARLRCSPMKGHSHVYWYRQLPEEGLKFMVYLQKENIIDESGMPKERFSAEFPKEGPSILRIQQVVRGDSAAYFCASSKKTDTEAFFGQGTRLTVV.

Only a few counts were recorded for this clonotype. This sequence joins TRBV6-5 and TRBJ2-5; TRBD2 agrees at 11 bases. The CDR3 covers 15 residues. Germline V gene lookup returns CDR1 MNHEY and CDR2 SVGAGI. The trim removed 2 bases at V and 5 bases at J, leaving 4 bases unmatched. CDR3 DNA: TGTGCCAGCAGTTACGCGACTAGCGGGAAGGAGACCCAGTACTTC. Its protein is CASSYATSGKETQYF.

The genes are TRBV12-3 or TRBV12-4 and TRBJ1-1; maybe TRBD1 (5 bases). This CDR3 has 15 residues. The germline V and J ends were trimmed by 8 bases and 1 base, with 17 bases remaining between them. CDR3 DNA: TGTGCCAGCCTCCCGGGAGGGGACTCGAACACTGAAGCTTTCTTT. Its translation is CASLPGGDSNTEAFF.

This clonotype was observed a handful of times. This sequence joins TRBV29-1 and TRBJ1-1; 7 bases are a match to TRBD1. The CDR3 is 13 amino acids. Germline CDR1 is SQVTM and CDR2 is ANQGSEA. Germline trimming cut 7 bases from V and 2 bases from J; bases unmatched to any gene: 7. This chain's CDR3 is CSAGDSSNTEAFF. In nucleotides, the CDR3 is TGCAGCGCTGGGGACAGTTCCAACACTGAAGCTTTCTTT. The complete variable domain, with remaining parts taken from reference TRBV29-1 and TRBJ1-1, reads SAVISQKPSRDICQRGTSLTIQCQVDSQVTMMFWYRQQPGQSLTLIATANQGSEATYESGFVIDKFPISRPNLTFSTLTVSNMSPEDSSIYLCSAGDSSNTEAFFGQGTRLTVV.

This clonotype was found a few times. This rearrangement joins TRBV6-1 to TRBJ2-3; TRBD1 aligns across 8 bases. Germline assignment: CDR1 MNHNS and CDR2 SASEGT. Trimming took 7 bases from V and 7 from J; bases not matched to a gene: 13. This CDR3 is 15 amino acids long. The CDR3 is CASMSGQGPSNTQYF. For the CDR3, the DNA is TGTGCCAGCATGAGTGGACAGGGCCCCAGCAATACGCAGTATTTT.

This clonotype was seen only a few times. The V call is TRBV5-1, the J call TRBJ2-1; no firm D call. V was clipped by 1 base and J by 8 bases, with 7 bases between them. CDR1 SGHRS and CDR2 YFSETQ come from the germline V gene. The CDR3 runs to 12 residues. The CDR3 DNA reads TGCGCCAGCAGCTTGACGACGGATGAGCAGTTCTTC. Translated: CASSLTTDEQFF.

This clonotype was counted at least ten times. The rearrangement joins TRBV4-1 to TRBJ1-3, with TRBD1 identical over 8 bases. CDR1 and CDR2 from the germline V gene are MGHRA and YSYEKL. V shed 2 bases and J 3 bases; nucleotides not matched to a gene: 9. The CDR3 covers 17 residues. In nucleotides, the CDR3 is TGCGCCAGCAGCCAAACTGCCCAGGGGGCCGGTGGAAACACCATATATTTT. Translated, it gives CASSQTAQGAGGNTIYF.